This T cell receptor (beta chain) was found in a study of T-cell memory formation after mild COVID-19. In germline, CDR1 is DFQATT, CDR2 SNEGSKA (reference sequence). V gave up 0 bases and J gave up 2 bases, with 13 bases separating them. The CDR3 spans 15 residues. Constant-segment primers and 5'RACE yielded cDNA libraries for TCR alpha and TCR beta, each carrying sample barcodes and UMIs. MiXCR, applied by TCRdb to the 5' RACE reads, yields one record per CDR3 protein. The profile shows about 410,000 distinct CDR3 sequences, around a quarter of them singletons. This clonotype was found a few times. V and J are TRBV20-1 and TRBJ1-1; no clear D gene. This receptor was identified in an adult woman who had mild COVID-19 (a few samples of this study predate the infection). Cell type and time point are not known. Sequencing was done on a sample of PBMCs or a T cell subset sorted from them (not recorded which). As DNA, the CDR3 is TGCAGTGCTAGAGATCGGGTACTGACTAACACTGAAGCTTTCTTT. This sequence encodes CSARDRVLTNTEAFF.